The clone carrying this T cell receptor beta chain is a singleton in its sample. The data belong to a study of blood T cell repertoires in COVID-19. Study in general: PBMCs, B-cell-depleted T cells, or T cells provided the cDNA or gDNA that made up the material.

Authors' processing steps: Estimates of nucleated cell counts were drawn from the amplification of reference gene primers. TCRdb's table, derived via immunoSEQ multiplex PCR, lists solely in-frame clones and lacks some. Clone size and V and J calls were adopted from that table, with D and trimming inferred from the DNA. The profile covers some 62,000 clones, with 88% appearing a single time and less than 5.5% taken by the ten largest. Germline lookup yields CDR1 LGHDT and CDR2 YNNKEL (reference sequence). The CDR3 extends over 14 amino acids. Trimming removed 3 bases from V and 6 bases from J; junction bases left unmatched: 3.

The rearrangement links TRBV3-1 (or the pseudogene TRBV3-2) to TRBJ1-2; 11 bases are a match to TRBD1. This TCR derives from a human donor in a cohort sampled during active COVID-19. The sample taken for sequencing was peripheral blood. The CDR3 region has the DNA TGTGCCAGCAGCCATACGGGACAGGGGGATGGCTACACCTTC. This translates into CASSHTGQGDGYTF.